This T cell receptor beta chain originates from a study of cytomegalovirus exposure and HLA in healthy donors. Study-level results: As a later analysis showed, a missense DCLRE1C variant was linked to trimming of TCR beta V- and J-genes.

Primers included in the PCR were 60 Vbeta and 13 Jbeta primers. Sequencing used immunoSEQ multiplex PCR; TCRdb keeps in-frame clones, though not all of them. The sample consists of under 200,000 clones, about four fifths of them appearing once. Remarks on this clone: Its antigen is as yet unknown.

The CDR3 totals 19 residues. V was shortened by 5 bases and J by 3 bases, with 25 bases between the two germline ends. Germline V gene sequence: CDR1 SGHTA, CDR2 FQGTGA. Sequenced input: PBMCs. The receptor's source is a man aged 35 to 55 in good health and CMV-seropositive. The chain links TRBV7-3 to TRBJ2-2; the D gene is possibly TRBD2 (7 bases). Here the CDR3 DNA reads TGTGCCAGCAGCCTTGGCAGGCGGGTGAGGGGGGGAGACACCGGGGAGCTGTTTTTT. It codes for CASSLGRRVRGGDTGELFF.